One sample yielded the 20 T cell receptor beta chains listed below, sequenced in a study of technical replicates of blood from a few donors. Produced via immunoSEQ multiplex PCR; TCRdb's table is partial and in-frame only. Seen here are fewer than 90,000 clones, 93% observed once, and the top ten hold less than 0.3%. The sample comprised T cells isolated from PBMCs. Source of these receptors: a human donor in good health.

The V gene is TRBV5-6, the J gene TRBJ1-2; D is unclear. The V gene's germline CDR1 is SGHDT and CDR2 YYEEEE. V lost 5 bases and J 7 bases, leaving 24 bases between the germline ends. The CDR3 runs to 16 residues. Written as DNA, the CDR3 is TGTGCCAGCAGATCCCCCGCTGCGCAACCCCTTCTTGGCTACACCTTC. Translated, it gives CASRSPAAQPLLGYTF. Filled out from reference TRBV5-6 and TRBJ1-2, the complete variable domain reads DAGVTQSPTHLIKTRGQQVTLRCSPKSGHDTVSWYQQALGQGPQFIFQYYEEEERQRGNFPDRFSGHQFPNYSSELNVNALLLGDSALYLCASRSPAAQPLLGYTFGSGTRLTVV.

The V and J genes are TRBV10-3 and TRBJ1-5; no reliable D call. CDR3 length: 13 amino acids. In germline, CDR1 is ENHRY, CDR2 SYGVKD. Trimming stripped 6 bases from V and 0 bases from J, with 6 bases between. As DNA, the CDR3 is TGTGCCATCAGGGTAGATAGCAATCAGCCCCAGCATTTT. This encodes CAIRVDSNQPQHF.

The chain couples TRBV7-6 to TRBJ2-5; D is perhaps TRBD1 (5 bases). The germline V gene encodes CDR1 SGHVS and CDR2 FNYEAQ. This CDR3 contains 16 residues. V gave up 0 bases and J gave up 5 bases, with 16 bases separating them. The chain's CDR3 is CASSLAGSGLGETQYF. The CDR3 DNA sequence: TGTGCCAGCAGCTTAGCGGGGTCAGGGCTAGGGGAGACCCAGTACTTC.

The J gene is TRBJ2-1, the V gene TRBV29-1; 10 bases fit TRBD2. V was clipped by 7 bases and J by 3 bases; unmatched bases: 15. Looked up from germline, CDR1 is SQVTM and CDR2 is ANQGSEA. This CDR3 has 17 amino acids. CDR3 region: CSAEGPGLAYNYNEQFF. CDR3 DNA: TGCAGCGCTGAGGGTCCGGGACTAGCGTACAACTACAATGAGCAGTTCTTC.

The chain is built from TRBV29-1 and TRBJ2-5; D might be TRBD1 (6 bases). This CDR3 comprises 15 residues. The germline V gene encodes CDR1 SQVTM and CDR2 ANQGSEA. V lost 7 bases to trimming and J lost 5 bases, with 23 bases between them. The CDR3: CSGQPYRDGTETQYF. The DNA of the CDR3 is TGCAGCGGTCAACCCTACAGGGATGGGACGGAGACCCAGTACTTC.

This clone was detected only a few times. The chain has TRBV25-1 and TRBJ1-1, with a tentative D call TRBD1 (5 bases). The germline V gene encodes CDR1 MGHDK and CDR2 SYGVNS. The CDR3 length is 14 residues. V lost 5 bases and J 3 bases, leaving 13 bases between the germline ends. The CDR3 loop reads CASSIGASDTEAFF. The CDR3 nucleotides read TGTGCCAGCAGTATAGGGGCCTCGGACACTGAAGCTTTCTTT.

This chain links TRBV9 with TRBJ2-1, with TRBD1 matching over 7 bases. With 0 bases clipped from V and 3 bases from J, the junction kept 6 bases outside the gene matches. Per the germline V gene, CDR1 is SGDLS and CDR2 is YYNGEE. The CDR3 consists of 16 residues. Written as DNA, the CDR3 is TGTGCCAGCAGCGTAGCCCCAGGGACAGACTACAATGAGCAGTTCTTC. Residues: CASSVAPGTDYNEQFF.

This chain connects TRBV13 to TRBJ2-7; TRBD1 matches 7 bases. Germline CDR1 is PRHDT and CDR2 is FYEKMQ (reference sequence). Trimming took 3 bases from V and 5 from J; bases not matched to a gene: 10. The CDR3 has 15 amino acids. The CDR3 region is CASSFGPTGENEQYF. DNA of the CDR3: TGTGCCAGCAGCTTCGGCCCCACAGGGGAGAACGAGCAGTACTTC.

This chain uses TRBV4-1 with TRBJ2-1; a possible D gene is TRBD2 (5 bases). V shed 0 bases and J shed 0 bases, with 9 bases lying between them. The germline V gene has CDR1 MGHRA and CDR2 YSYEKL. This CDR3 is built from 16 residues. CDR3 coding DNA: TGCGCCAGCAGCCAAGAGGAAGGGAGCTCCTACAATGAGCAGTTCTTC. It encodes CASSQEEGSSYNEQFF.

The rearrangement joins TRBV5-1 to TRBJ1-4, with TRBD1 identical over 10 bases. Per germline, CDR1 SGHRS and CDR2 YFSETQ. The CDR3 loop spans 15 amino acids. Trimming took 5 bases from V and 6 from J; bases not matched to a gene: 7. The CDR3 sequence: CASSETGTGDEKLFF. Here the CDR3 DNA reads TGCGCCAGCAGTGAGACCGGGACAGGGGATGAAAAACTGTTTTTT. Looking up the rest from reference TRBV5-1 and TRBJ1-4 gives the full variable domain: KAGVTQTPRYLIKTRGQQVTLSCSPISGHRSVSWYQQTPGQGLQFLFEYFSETQRNKGNFPGRFSGRQFSNSRSEMNVSTLELGDSALYLCASSETGTGDEKLFFGSGTQLSVL.

This clone was seen once. CDR3 in DNA: TGTGCCAGCAGGCCCCGACAGCTCACTAATGAAAAACTGTTTTTT. It is translated as CASRPRQLTNEKLFF. The chain uses TRBV28 and TRBJ1-4, with D maybe TRBD1 (5 bases). The CDR3 totals 15 residues. Trimming took off 6 bases at V and 2 bases at J, with 13 bases between the two ends. Germline V gene data show CDR1 as MDHEN and CDR2 as SYDVKM. The full variable domain, with the rest looked up from reference TRBV28 and TRBJ1-4, is DVKVTQSSRYLVKRTGEKVFLECVQDMDHENMFWYRQDPGLGLRLIYFSYDVKMKEKGDIPEGYSVSREKKERFSLILESASTNQTSMYLCASRPRQLTNEKLFFGSGTQLSVL.

The V and J genes are TRBV5-6 and TRBJ2-7, with D possibly TRBD2 on 6 matching bases. Trimming took off 0 bases at V and 3 bases at J, with 19 bases between the two ends. Looked up from germline, CDR1 is SGHDT and CDR2 is YYEEEE. CDR3 length equals 17 residues. The CDR3: CASSLGRASLGYYEQYF. In DNA, the CDR3 is TGTGCCAGCAGCTTGGGGAGGGCTAGCCTCGGGTACTACGAGCAGTACTTC.

The chain links TRBV18 to TRBJ2-5, with TRBD1 matching over 9 bases. Germline-derived CDR1 and CDR2 are KGHSH and LQKENI. The CDR3 sequence is 15 residues long. V trimming: 8 bases; J trimming: 5 bases; junction bases outside the gene matches: 12. The CDR3 here is CASAPRDRERETQYF. CDR3 sequence (DNA): TGTGCCAGCGCTCCCCGGGACAGGGAAAGGGAGACCCAGTACTTC.

V gene TRBV11-2 combines with J gene TRBJ2-6; tentatively, D is TRBD1 (5 bases). V lost 6 bases to trimming and J lost 0 bases, with 18 bases between them. In germline, CDR1 is SGHAT, CDR2 FQNNGV. The CDR3 is 18 residues long. CDR3 in DNA: TGTGCCAGCAGAACTTCCAAGGGGTATGGCTCTGGGGCCAACGTCCTGACTTTC. Translation gives CASRTSKGYGSGANVLTF.

CDR3 DNA sequence: TGTGCCATCGCCCTGGCGGCAGGGGAGTCCTATGGCTACACCTTC. Translating it yields CAIALAAGESYGYTF. The chain couples TRBV10-3 to TRBJ1-2; possibly TRBD1 for D (6 bases). V was clipped by 8 bases and J by 4 bases, with 20 bases between them. The CDR3 spans 15 residues. Germline V gives CDR1 ENHRY, CDR2 SYGVKD.

This clone was counted a single time. The chain uses TRBV5-6 and TRBJ2-7, with TRBD1 as a possible D gene (5 bases). Germline values: CDR1 SGHDT, CDR2 YYEEEE. V was shortened by 4 bases and J by 2 bases, with 13 bases between the two germline ends. The CDR3 length is 14 residues. The CDR3: CASSPQSTAYEQYF. The CDR3 bases are TGTGCCAGCAGCCCCCAATCGACAGCCTACGAGCAGTACTTC.

This clone has more than one count but fewer than ten. The chain uses TRBV2 and TRBJ2-7; weak D call: TRBD2 (6 bases). CDR3 length: 11 residues. V was clipped by 11 bases and J by 6 bases, with 14 bases between them. From germline, CDR1 is SNHLY and CDR2 FYNNEI. This CDR3 reads CASRMGGEQYF. Written as DNA, the CDR3 is TGTGCCTCCCGAATGGGGGGCGAGCAGTACTTC.

The rearrangement joins TRBV30 to TRBJ2-2; TRBD1 aligns across 7 bases. Germline CDR1 GTSNPN, CDR2 SVGIG (reference sequence). The J segment lost 0 bases and the V segment lost 7 bases, leaving 17 bases of the junction unmatched. This CDR3 has 18 amino acids. CDR3: CALLQGLVRRANTGELFF. The CDR3 coding sequence is TGTGCCTTGCTACAGGGGCTGGTTAGACGCGCGAACACCGGGGAGCTGTTTTTT.

The CDR3 bases are TGTGCCAGTAGTACCTCATCAAACAGACAGGGTAACACTGAAGCTTTCTTT. This gives the protein CASSTSSNRQGNTEAFF. The chain has TRBV19 and TRBJ1-1, with 7 positions matching TRBD1. Per germline, CDR1 LNHDA and CDR2 SQIVND (reference sequence). The CDR3 runs 17 residues. With 4 bases clipped from V and 2 bases from J, the junction kept 13 bases outside the gene matches.

The V gene is TRBV5-1, the J gene TRBJ2-2; 15 bases are a match to TRBD2. This CDR3 has 18 residues. The V segment lost 4 bases and the J segment 1 base; nucleotides outside the gene matches: 5. Germline V gene sequence: CDR1 SGHRS, CDR2 YFSETQ. This CDR3 reads CASSLGLAGGLNTGELFF. In DNA, the CDR3 is TGCGCCAGCAGCCTGGGACTAGCGGGGGGCCTGAACACCGGGGAGCTGTTTTTT.